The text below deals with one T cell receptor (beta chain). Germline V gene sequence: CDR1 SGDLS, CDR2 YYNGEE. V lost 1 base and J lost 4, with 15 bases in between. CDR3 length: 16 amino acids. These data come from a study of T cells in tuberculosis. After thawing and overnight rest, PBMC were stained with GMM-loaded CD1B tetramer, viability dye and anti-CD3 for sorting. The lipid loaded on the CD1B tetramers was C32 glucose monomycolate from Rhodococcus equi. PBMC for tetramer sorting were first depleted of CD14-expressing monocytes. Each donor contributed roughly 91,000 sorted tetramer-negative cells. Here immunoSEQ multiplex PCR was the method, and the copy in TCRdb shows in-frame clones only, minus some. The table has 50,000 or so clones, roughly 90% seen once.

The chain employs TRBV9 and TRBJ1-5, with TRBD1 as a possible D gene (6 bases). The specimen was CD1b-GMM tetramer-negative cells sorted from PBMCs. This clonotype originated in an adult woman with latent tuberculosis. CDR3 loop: CASSVSRRGPNQPQHF. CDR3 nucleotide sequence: TGTGCCAGCAGCGTATCTCGCAGGGGACCTAATCAGCCCCAGCATTTT. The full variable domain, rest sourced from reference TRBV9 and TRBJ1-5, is DSGVTQTPKHLITATGQRVTLRCSPRSGDLSVYWYQQSLDQGLQFLIQYYNGEERAKGNILERFSAQQFPDLHSELNLSSLELGDSALYFCASSVSRRGPNQPQHFGDGTRLSIL.